This T cell receptor (beta chain) is from a study of T cell changes during pregnancy in multiple sclerosis. The table came from immunoSEQ multiplex PCR; TCRdb's copy has only in-frame clones and leaves some out. Of under 25,000 clones listed, roughly nine tenths are singletons. Germline V gene data show CDR1 as SGHNT and CDR2 as YENEEA. The CDR3 spans 14 residues. V trimming: 6 bases; J trimming: 7 bases; junction bases outside the gene matches: 6. The sequencing used CD8+ T cells from peripheral blood mononuclear cells, collected in the first trimester of pregnancy. This receptor was taken from a female donor in good health, enrolled as a control in a pregnancy study. This chain joins TRBV11-3 and TRBJ2-1; 10 bases are shared with TRBD2. CDR3 region: CASSTSGEGNEQFF. CDR3 nucleotides: TGTGCCAGCAGTACTAGCGGGGAGGGGAATGAGCAGTTCTTC.